This T cell receptor (beta chain) came from a study of blood T cells in healthy people across ages. Broader study findings: No one knew whether donors had CMV, which possibly confounded expanded clonotype changes.

It was ten milliliters of peripheral blood that were drawn from each donor. The CDR3 extends over 17 amino acids. Germline V gene data show CDR1 as SGHTA and CDR2 as FQGNSA. With V trimmed by 5 bases and J by 0 bases, 8 bases remained unmatched. In regard to this clonotype: Its target is not known.

Sample-barcoded 5' priming and a J-beta primer mix drove a second PCR of roughly 6 to 12 cycles. All samples yielded 2.5 million or more CDR3-containing paired-end reads. Each CDR3 protein gets one entry after TCRdb re-called the 5' RACE reads with MiXCR. The table lists about 1,800,000 distinct CDR3 sequences, 25% to 30% of them singletons. The TCR was taken from a woman aged 25 to 45 in good health. The rearrangement links TRBV7-2 to TRBJ2-1, with 9 positions matching TRBD2. Sequencing input: blood. The DNA of the CDR3 is TGTGCCAGCAGCCTGAGACTAGCGGCTAGCTCCTACAATGAGCAGTTCTTC. Its translation: CASSLRLAASSYNEQFF.